The present T cell receptor beta chain was sequenced within a study of regulatory T cells in long-lasting Graves disease. Study results and limitations: Analyses excluded thyroid tissue, covering peripheral blood alone. Owing to a sample size that was small, accuracy may have been reduced.

This clonotype was seen only a few times. Its cognate antigen is unknown. Indicated time point: newly diagnosed GD, antithyroid drugs for less than 3 months. The authors made the TCR library using RNA they extracted from PBMCs. Sequencing libraries for TCR beta were prepared with iRepertoire HTBI primers and Arm-PCR of CDR3 regions. Using its own MiXCR run on the multiplex PCR reads, TCRdb lists one record per CDR3 protein. The top ten clones hold around 14% of a sample with 200,000 to 250,000 distinct CDR3 sequences, roughly a fifth of them seen once. This clonotype was obtained from a female donor with Graves disease. The sequences come from peripheral blood mononuclear cells (PBMCs), collected at new diagnosis, from a patient treated with antithyroid drugs.

The CDR3 sequence: CASSLRDRVGNTEAFF. The CDR3 DNA sequence: TGCGCCAGCAGCTTACGGGACAGGGTCGGAAACACTGAAGCTTTCTTT. The rearrangement uses TRBV5-1 and TRBJ1-1; 9 bases agree with TRBD1. This CDR3 is 16 amino acids long. V lost 2 bases, J lost 2 bases, and 7 bases stayed unmatched. Germline V gives CDR1 SGHRS, CDR2 YFSETQ.